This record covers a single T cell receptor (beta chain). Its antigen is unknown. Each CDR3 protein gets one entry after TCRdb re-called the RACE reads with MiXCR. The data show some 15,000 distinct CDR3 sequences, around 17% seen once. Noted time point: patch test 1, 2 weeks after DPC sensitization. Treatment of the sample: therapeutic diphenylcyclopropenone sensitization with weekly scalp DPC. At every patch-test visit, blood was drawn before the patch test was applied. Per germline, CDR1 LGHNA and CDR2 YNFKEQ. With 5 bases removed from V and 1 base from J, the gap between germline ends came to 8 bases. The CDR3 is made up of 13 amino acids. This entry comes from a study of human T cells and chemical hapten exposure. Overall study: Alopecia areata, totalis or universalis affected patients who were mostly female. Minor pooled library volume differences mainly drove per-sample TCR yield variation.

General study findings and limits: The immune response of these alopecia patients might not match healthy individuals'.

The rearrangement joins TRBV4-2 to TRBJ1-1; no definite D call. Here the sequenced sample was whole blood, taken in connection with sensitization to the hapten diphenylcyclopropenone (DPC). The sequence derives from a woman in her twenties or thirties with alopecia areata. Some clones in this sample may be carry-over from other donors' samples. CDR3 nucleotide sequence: TGTGCCAGCAGCGCCCTGTCGAACACTGAAGCTTTCTTT. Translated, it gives CASSALSNTEAFF.